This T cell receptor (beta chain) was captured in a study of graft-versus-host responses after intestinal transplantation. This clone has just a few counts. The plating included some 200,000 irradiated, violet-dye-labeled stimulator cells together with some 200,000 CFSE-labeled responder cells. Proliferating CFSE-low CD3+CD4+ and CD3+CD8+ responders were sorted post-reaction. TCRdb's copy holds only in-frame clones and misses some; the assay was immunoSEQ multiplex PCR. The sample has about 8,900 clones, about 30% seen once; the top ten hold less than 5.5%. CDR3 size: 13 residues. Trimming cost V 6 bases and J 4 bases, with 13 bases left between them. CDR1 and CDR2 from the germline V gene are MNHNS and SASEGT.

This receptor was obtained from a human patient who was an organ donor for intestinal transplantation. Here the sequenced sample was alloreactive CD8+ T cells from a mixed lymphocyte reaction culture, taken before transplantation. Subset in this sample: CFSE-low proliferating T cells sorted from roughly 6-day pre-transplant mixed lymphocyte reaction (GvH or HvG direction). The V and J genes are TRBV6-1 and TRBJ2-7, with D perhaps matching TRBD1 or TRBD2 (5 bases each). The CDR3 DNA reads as TGTGCCAGCAGCTACGGGACCACATACGAGCAGTACTTC. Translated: CASSYGTTYEQYF.